This T cell receptor beta chain comes out of a study of glioma-infiltrating T cells after dendritic cell vaccination. Background on the study: Treatment, given 2003 to 2012, was autologous tumor lysate-pulsed dendritic cell vaccination.

As to this clone: Its specificity is unknown.

Per germline, CDR1 SEHNR and CDR2 FQNEAQ (reference sequence). V lost 4 bases and J lost 3; bases outside the gene matches: 2. The CDR3 contains 16 residues. Findings and limits, study-wide: Complete blood and tumor specimen sets were limited to few patients.

Profiled with immunoSEQ multiplex PCR; TCRdb holds only in-frame clones, not every one. Of about 99,000 clones in the sample, 75% to 85% were seen once. All glioblastoma patients lacked an isocitrate dehydrogenase mutation. The rearrangement uses TRBV7-9 and TRBJ2-5, with 16 nucleotides matching TRBD2. Sequenced material: blood, taken before dendritic cell vaccination. The receptor comes from a human donor with glioblastoma. CDR3 amino acids: CASSWGLAGGKETQYF. DNA for the CDR3: TGTGCCAGCAGCTGGGGACTAGCGGGGGGGAAAGAGACCCAGTACTTC.